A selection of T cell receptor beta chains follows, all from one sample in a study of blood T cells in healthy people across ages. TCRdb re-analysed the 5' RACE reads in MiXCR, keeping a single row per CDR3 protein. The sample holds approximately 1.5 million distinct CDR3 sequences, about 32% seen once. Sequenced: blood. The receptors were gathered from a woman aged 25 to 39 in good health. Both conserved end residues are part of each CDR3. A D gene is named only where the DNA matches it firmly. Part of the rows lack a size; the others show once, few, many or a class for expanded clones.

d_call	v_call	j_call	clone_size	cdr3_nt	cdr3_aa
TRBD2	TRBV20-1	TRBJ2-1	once	TGCAGTGCTAGCTGGGCGGGGGGGAATGAGCAGTTCTTC	CSASWAGGNEQFF
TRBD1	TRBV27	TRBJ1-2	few	TGTGCCAGCAGTTTATCGCGGGCGGACAGGGGGTCTGGCTACACCTTC	CASSLSRADRGSGYTF
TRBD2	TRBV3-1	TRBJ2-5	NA	TGTGCCAGCAGCCGGGGACTAGACCGACAAGAGACCCAGTACTTC	CASSRGLDRQETQYF
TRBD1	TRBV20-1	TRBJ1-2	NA	TGCAGTGCCTCGAGAGGGACAGGTCTTTATGGCTACACCTTC	CSASRGTGLYGYTF
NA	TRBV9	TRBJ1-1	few	TGTGCCAGCAGCGGAGACAGTTCGTCTGAGGCTTTCTTT	CASSGDSSSEAFF
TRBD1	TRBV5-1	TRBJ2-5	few	TGCGCCAGCAGCCCAGGACAGGGCGCGACCCGGGGGCCCCAGTACTTC	CASSPGQGATRGPQYF
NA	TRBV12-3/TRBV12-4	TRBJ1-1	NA	TGTGCCAGCAGTTTATACCACACTGAAGCTTTCTTT	CASSLYHTEAFF
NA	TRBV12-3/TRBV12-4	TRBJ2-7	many	TGTGCCAGCAGTCTACAGGACGGATCCTACGAGCAGTACTTC	CASSLQDGSYEQYF
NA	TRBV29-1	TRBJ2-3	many	TGCAGCGTTGACACAGGCCTGAACACAGATACGCAGTATTTT	CSVDTGLNTDTQYF
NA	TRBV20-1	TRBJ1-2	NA	TGCAGTGCGCACCTTACAGGGTATGGCTACACCTTC	CSAHLTGYGYTF
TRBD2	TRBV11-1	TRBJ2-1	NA	TGTGCCAGCAGCTTAGCGTTGGGGGGGAATGAGCAGTTCTTC	CASSLALGGNEQFF
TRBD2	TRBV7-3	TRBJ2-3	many	TGCGCCAGCAGCTTGACCGGGACTAACACAGATACGCAGTATTTT	CASSLTGTNTDTQYF